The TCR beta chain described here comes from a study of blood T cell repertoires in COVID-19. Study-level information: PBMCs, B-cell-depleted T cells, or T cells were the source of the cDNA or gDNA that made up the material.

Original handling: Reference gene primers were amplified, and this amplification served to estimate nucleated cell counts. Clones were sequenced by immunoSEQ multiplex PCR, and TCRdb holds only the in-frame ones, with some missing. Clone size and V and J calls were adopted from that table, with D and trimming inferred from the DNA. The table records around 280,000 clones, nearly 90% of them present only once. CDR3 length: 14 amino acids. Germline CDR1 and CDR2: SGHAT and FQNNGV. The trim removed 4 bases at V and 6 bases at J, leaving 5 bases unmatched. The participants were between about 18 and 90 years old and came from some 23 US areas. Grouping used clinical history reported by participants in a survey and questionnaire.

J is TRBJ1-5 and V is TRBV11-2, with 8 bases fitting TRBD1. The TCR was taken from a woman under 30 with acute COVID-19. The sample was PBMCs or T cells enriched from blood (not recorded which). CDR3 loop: CASSSQGASQPQHF. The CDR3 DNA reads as TGTGCCAGCAGCTCGCAGGGGGCGAGTCAGCCCCAGCATTTT.